Below, 21 T cell receptor beta chains from the same sample are listed, as sequenced in a study of T cell repertoires in cytomegalovirus infection. TCRdb re-derived calls from the reads in MiXCR, one entry per CDR3 protein. The sample includes around 140,000 distinct CDR3 sequences, 30% to 40% of them seen just once. These receptors' antigens are unknown. The material was CD8+ T cells from cultured PBMCs, obtained from culture after CMV antigen stimulation. These receptors came from a human donor in good health (CMV status not recorded). Some clones in this sample may be carry-over from other donors' samples.

In its sample, this clonotype was seen many times. The rearrangement links TRBV25-1 to TRBJ2-4; a weak D match, TRBD1 (6 bases). Looked up from germline, CDR1 is MGHDK and CDR2 is SYGVNS. The length of the CDR3 is 13 residues. The CDR3 spells CATGDLAKNIQYF. CDR3 bases: TGTGCGACAGGAGATCTAGCCAAAAACATTCAGTACTTC.

This clonotype was counted a few times. The rearrangement joins TRBV4-1 to TRBJ2-7, with 7 nucleotides matching TRBD1. CDR3 size: 13 residues. The J segment lost 6 bases and the V segment lost 4 bases, leaving 6 bases of the junction unmatched. Looked up from germline, CDR1 is MGHRA and CDR2 is YSYEKL. CDR3: CASSPPPGGEQYF. The CDR3 nucleotides read TGCGCCAGCAGCCCGCCCCCAGGGGGCGAGCAGTACTTC.

V gene TRBV3-1 combines with J gene TRBJ2-7; D remains unclear. The CDR3 runs 14 residues. Trimming stripped 0 bases from V and 2 bases from J, with 8 bases between. CDR1 and CDR2 from the germline V gene are LGHDT and YNNKEL (reference sequence). CDR3 nucleotides: TGTGCCAGCAGCCAAGATCAGACAACCTACGAGCAGTACTTC. Amino acids: CASSQDQTTYEQYF.

This clonotype has only a few counts. As DNA, the CDR3 is TGTGCCAGCAGGGCAGACTCTGGGGCCAACGTCCTGACTTTC. Protein sequence: CASRADSGANVLTF. The gene calls are TRBV2 and TRBJ2-6, with D hard to call. The germline gives CDR1 SNHLY, CDR2 FYNNEI. V was cut by 6 bases and J by 0 bases, with 6 bases left in between. This CDR3 region has 14 residues.

This rearrangement joins TRBV19 to TRBJ1-5; 9 nucleotides line up with TRBD1. CDR1 is LNHDA and CDR2 is SQIVND in the germline V gene (reference sequence). The CDR3 contains 17 residues. Trimming removed 4 bases from V and 0 bases from J; junction bases left unmatched: 7. DNA for the CDR3: TGTGCCAGTAGTACCTACTGGACAGGGGTTAGCAATCAGCCCCAGCATTTT. Residues: CASSTYWTGVSNQPQHF.

The DNA for the CDR3 is TGTGCCAGCAGTTTTACCGGGGGCTCTGGAAACACCATATATTTT. Its translation: CASSFTGGSGNTIYF. This chain uses TRBV27 with TRBJ1-3; possibly TRBD1 for D (5 bases). This CDR3 region has 15 residues. Trimming left V 3 bases short and J 0 bases short, with 9 bases between. Germline V gene lookup returns CDR1 MNHEY and CDR2 SMNVEV (reference sequence).

This clonotype turned up a few times. The V gene is TRBV12-3 or TRBV12-4, the J gene TRBJ2-2; D is perhaps TRBD2 (6 bases). V was clipped by 2 bases and J by 2 bases, with 27 bases between them. This CDR3 contains 21 residues. CDR3: CASSLRARFSSVGGNTGELFF. The CDR3 region has the DNA TGTGCCAGCAGTTTACGAGCCCGGTTTAGTTCGGTGGGGGGAAACACCGGGGAGCTGTTTTTT.

V usage is TRBV20-1 and J usage is TRBJ2-1; 12 nucleotides agree with TRBD2. V lost 3 bases to trimming and J lost 4 bases; unmatched junction nucleotides: 10. From germline, CDR1 is DFQATT and CDR2 SNEGSKA (reference sequence). There are 17 residues in the CDR3. CDR3 amino acids: CSARSRRLAGVYNEQFF. Written as DNA, the CDR3 is TGCAGTGCTAGGTCCCGCCGACTAGCGGGGGTGTACAATGAGCAGTTCTTC.

Only a few counts were recorded for this clonotype. The chain links TRBV7-3 to TRBJ2-1; TRBD2 aligns across 12 bases. Germline CDR1 is SGHTA and CDR2 is FQGTGA. The CDR3 covers 22 residues. The V gene end was trimmed by 0 bases and the J gene end by 8 bases; junction bases not matched to a gene: 23. CDR3 protein: CASSLTSPALAGGATGIDEQFF. The CDR3 bases are TGTGCCAGCAGCTTAACGTCCCCGGCACTAGCGGGGGGCGCTACCGGGATCGATGAGCAGTTCTTC.

This clonotype was recorded only once. The CDR3 sequence: CASSFPGRPNEQFF. As DNA, the CDR3 is TGTGCCAGCAGTTTTCCAGGGAGGCCTAATGAGCAGTTCTTC. V gene TRBV12-3 or TRBV12-4 combines with J gene TRBJ2-1; D might be TRBD2 (6 bases). This CDR3 spans 14 amino acids. The V end was cut by 3 bases, the J end by 7 bases, with 13 bases between.

This clonotype was counted at least ten times. This chain uses TRBV19 with TRBJ1-1, with D possibly matching TRBD1 (6 bases). With 7 bases removed from V and 4 bases from J, the gap between germline ends came to 16 bases. This CDR3 contains 14 residues. CDR1 is LNHDA and CDR2 is SQIVND in the germline V gene (reference sequence). Written as DNA, the CDR3 is TGTGCCAGTACCGCTCGGGGGGCTGGCACTGAAGCTTTCTTT. Its protein product is CASTARGAGTEAFF.

This clonotype was detected only once. This chain links TRBV27 with TRBJ1-5; possibly TRBD1 for D (5 bases). This CDR3 spans 17 amino acids. Germline V gene data show CDR1 as MNHEY and CDR2 as SMNVEV (reference sequence). V lost 5 bases to trimming and J lost 2 bases, with 19 bases between them. CDR3 sequence (DNA): TGTGCCAGCAGTCCGATACAAGGGGCTTGGGGCAATCAGCCCCAGCATTTT. It codes for CASSPIQGAWGNQPQHF.

The chain uses TRBV9 and TRBJ2-2, with a possible D match to TRBD2 (6 bases). Germline CDR1 SGDLS, CDR2 YYNGEE. The length of the CDR3 is 19 residues. The ends were cut back, 0 bases at V and 2 bases at J, with 20 bases in the middle. The CDR3 nucleotides are TGTGCCAGCAGCGTAGTAGTTCGGTGGGGCGGGACCAACACCGGGGAGCTGTTTTTT. Translation: CASSVVVRWGGTNTGELFF.

V is TRBV15 and J is TRBJ2-2, with 9 bases aligning to TRBD1. This CDR3 region has 16 residues. Germline V CDR1 and CDR2: LNHNV, YYDKDF (reference sequence). V was clipped by 5 bases and J by 4 bases; unmatched bases: 8. The CDR3 sequence is CATSAGTGRVTGELFF. For the CDR3, the DNA is TGTGCCACCAGCGCCGGGACAGGGAGGGTCACCGGGGAGCTGTTTTTT.

This chain uses TRBV3-1 with TRBJ2-4; unclear D gene. Germline V gene sequence: CDR1 LGHDT, CDR2 YNNKEL (reference sequence). The CDR3 contains 15 residues. Deletions cut 5 bases from V and 1 base from J, with 12 bases between. CDR3 loop: CASSAILGAKNIQYF. The CDR3 nucleotides are TGTGCCAGCAGCGCAATACTGGGGGCCAAAAACATTCAGTACTTC.

This clonotype was counted between two and nine times. The chain's CDR3 is CASSLNSRNTEAFF. For the CDR3, the DNA is TGTGCCAGCAGTTTAAACAGTCGGAACACTGAAGCTTTCTTT. The gene calls are TRBV12-3 or TRBV12-4 and TRBJ1-1; the D is unclear. The CDR3 is made up of 14 amino acids. V lost 2 bases to trimming and J lost 1 base, with 8 bases between them.

The genes are TRBV4-1 and TRBJ1-6; unclear D gene. Germline-derived CDR1 and CDR2 are MGHRA and YSYEKL. CDR3 length equals 13 residues. Trimming removed 8 bases at V and 9 bases at J, with 14 bases between. In DNA, the CDR3 is TGCGCCAGCCGCGACATCGGTGGTTCACCCCTCCACTTT. It translates to CASRDIGGSPLHF.

In its sample, this clonotype was seen a few times. The chain joins TRBV7-3 to TRBJ2-1; the match to TRBD1 covers 7 bases. Per the germline V gene, CDR1 is SGHTA and CDR2 is FQGTGA. The CDR3 extends over 13 amino acids. V shed 5 bases and J 4 bases; nucleotides not matched to a gene: 2. The DNA of the CDR3 is TGTGCCAGCAGCCGACAGGGTTACAATGAGCAGTTCTTC. This codes for CASSRQGYNEQFF.

This clonotype has a handful of counts. V is TRBV15 and J is TRBJ2-5; no clear D. The CDR3 extends over 15 amino acids. Germline lookup yields CDR1 LNHNV and CDR2 YYDKDF (reference sequence). V was trimmed by 0 bases and J by 5 bases, leaving 13 bases between them. The CDR3 nucleotides are TGTGCCACCAGCAGAGAACGGGTTTCAAGGGAGACCCAGTACTTC. Translating it yields CATSRERVSRETQYF.

The V and J genes are TRBV27 and TRBJ2-2; maybe TRBD2 (6 bases). The CDR3 has 14 amino acids. The V and J ends lost 5 bases and 7 bases respectively, with 14 bases between them. Germline CDR1 and CDR2: MNHEY and SMNVEV (reference sequence). The CDR3, as DNA: TGTGCCAGCAGTATCGGTGTGGGGGGCGGGGAGCTGTTTTTT. This sequence encodes CASSIGVGGGELFF.

The chain links TRBV7-8 to TRBJ1-5, with D perhaps TRBD1 (5 bases). The V and J ends lost 4 bases and 2 bases respectively, with 9 bases between them. The CDR3 is made up of 14 amino acids. From germline, CDR1 is SGHVS and CDR2 FQNEAQ. CDR3 protein: CASSSVGGNQPQHF. The DNA of the CDR3 is TGTGCCAGCAGCTCCGTGGGGGGCAATCAGCCCCAGCATTTT.